Each of the 23 T cell receptor beta chains below was sequenced from the same sample in a study of cytomegalovirus exposure and HLA in healthy donors. The study ran its PCR with 60 Vbeta and 13 Jbeta primers. Here immunoSEQ multiplex PCR was the method, and the copy in TCRdb shows in-frame clones only, minus some. The table lists 60,000 to 75,000 clones, more than 80% of them singletons. Sequencing was done on a sample of PBMCs. These receptors were obtained from a woman aged 25 to 39 in good health and CMV-seropositive.

This clone was found once. The V and J genes are TRBV27 and TRBJ2-6, with TRBD2 matching 13 bases. The V gene end was trimmed by 5 bases and the J gene end by 2 bases; junction bases not matched to a gene: 9. Germline V CDR1 and CDR2: MNHEY, SMNVEV (reference sequence). There are 19 residues in the CDR3. CDR3 nucleotides: TGTGCCAGCAGTCCGGGACTAGCGGGACCCCCAGCTGGGGCCAACGTCCTGACTTTC. As protein: CASSPGLAGPPAGANVLTF.

This sequence joins TRBV27 and TRBJ1-2, with D hard to call. CDR1 is MNHEY and CDR2 is SMNVEV in the germline V gene (reference sequence). V lost 5 bases, J lost 3 bases, and 13 bases lay in between. This CDR3 comprises 14 residues. The CDR3 DNA sequence: TGTGCCAGCAGTATTCGGGGAGGGCACTATGGCTACACCTTC. Residues: CASSIRGGHYGYTF.

In its sample, this clone was seen a few times. V and J are TRBV18 and TRBJ2-5, with 11 nucleotides matching TRBD2. The DNA end is a closer match to TRBJ2-7, so the J assignment may be wrong. The CDR3 has 14 residues. Germline values: CDR1 KGHSH, CDR2 LQKENI. CDR3 amino acids: CASSRLAGFYEQYF. As DNA, the CDR3 is TGTGCCAGCTCACGACTAGCGGGATTTTACGAGCAGTACTTC.

V is TRBV9 and J is TRBJ2-1, with 12 bases matching TRBD2. Germline V lookup: CDR1 SGDLS, CDR2 YYNGEE. CDR3 length: 16 amino acids. With V trimmed by 4 bases and J by 4 bases, 6 bases remained unmatched. The CDR3 reads CASSPTSGRSYNEQFF. CDR3 bases: TGTGCCAGCAGCCCAACTAGCGGGAGGAGTTACAATGAGCAGTTCTTC.

V is TRBV27 and J is TRBJ2-5; 7 bases map to TRBD2. Germline V gene data show CDR1 as MNHEY and CDR2 as SMNVEV (reference sequence). The trim removed 3 bases at V and 4 bases at J, leaving 2 bases unmatched. This CDR3 comprises 13 residues. The CDR3 reads CASSLAGAETQYF. In nucleotides, the CDR3 is TGTGCCAGCAGTTTGGCGGGAGCAGAGACCCAGTACTTC.

The gene calls are TRBV7-2 and TRBJ2-3; possibly TRBD2 for D (7 bases). CDR3 size: 17 residues. V lost 7 bases and J lost 0, with 20 bases in between. The germline V gene has CDR1 SGHTA and CDR2 FQGNSA. The CDR3, as DNA: TGTGCCAGCACAATAGGGGGGGGAATTACTAGCACAGATACGCAGTATTTT. As protein: CASTIGGGITSTDTQYF.

This rearrangement joins TRBV11-2 to TRBJ2-5, with 10 bases that match TRBD1. CDR1 SGHAT and CDR2 FQNNGV come from the germline V gene. The CDR3 contains 14 residues. Losses at the gene ends were 5 bases for V and 5 bases for J; bases not matched to a gene: 5. Written as DNA, the CDR3 is TGTGCCAGCAGCCCGGGACAGGGGCAGGAGACCCAGTACTTC. Translating gives CASSPGQGQETQYF. Combining the CDR3 with reference TRBV11-2 and TRBJ2-5 gives the whole variable domain EAGVAQSPRYKIIEKRQSVAFWCNPISGHATLYWYQQILGQGPKLLIQFQNNGVVDDSQLPKDRFSAERLKGVDSTLKIQPAKLEDSAVYLCASSPGQGQETQYFGPGTRLLVL.

The chain uses TRBV19 and TRBJ2-1; 9 bases map to TRBD2. There are 15 residues in the CDR3. V lost 1 base, J lost 7 bases, and 5 bases stayed unmatched. Germline V gene sequence: CDR1 LNHDA, CDR2 SQIVND (reference sequence). DNA for the CDR3: TGTGCCAGTAGTATAGTTCCAGCGGGAGGAAATGAGCAGTTCTTC. It is translated as CASSIVPAGGNEQFF.

The V gene is TRBV10-3, the J gene TRBJ2-7, with 10 bases aligning to TRBD2. The CDR3 is made up of 14 amino acids. V shed 5 bases, J shed 2 bases, and the junction held 3 bases outside the gene matches. CDR1 and CDR2 (germline): ENHRY, SYGVKD. The CDR3: CAISRTSGPYEQYF. The CDR3 DNA is TGTGCCATCAGTCGGACTAGCGGACCCTACGAGCAGTACTTC.

The CDR3: CASSFHWTAQETQYF. CDR3 sequence (DNA): TGTGCCAGCAGTTTTCACTGGACAGCACAAGAGACCCAGTACTTC. The chain combines TRBV27 with TRBJ2-5, with D perhaps TRBD1 (6 bases). Germline assignment: CDR1 MNHEY and CDR2 SMNVEV (reference sequence). Between the trimmed V and J ends, which lost 3 bases and 2 bases, there was a span of 13 bases. The CDR3 totals 15 residues.

The table lists this clone with a count of one. The rearrangement links TRBV6-1 to TRBJ2-2, with D possibly matching TRBD2 (6 bases). In germline, CDR1 is MNHNS, CDR2 SASEGT. V lost 6 bases to trimming and J lost 0 bases, with 11 bases between them. This CDR3 region has 15 residues. CDR3 protein: CASRSGPSNTGELFF. CDR3 in DNA: TGTGCCAGCAGGAGCGGGCCTTCGAACACCGGGGAGCTGTTTTTT.

The chain employs TRBV4-2 and TRBJ2-7; no clear D gene. Germline CDR1 is LGHNA and CDR2 is YNFKEQ. The CDR3 is made up of 14 amino acids. V lost 4 bases and J 4 bases, leaving 14 bases between the germline ends. CDR3 protein: CASSPARPAYEQYF. In nucleotides, the CDR3 is TGTGCCAGCAGCCCCGCTCGCCCTGCGTACGAGCAGTACTTC.

This clone was found once. The genes are TRBV7-9 and TRBJ2-1; 8 bases are a match to TRBD2. CDR1 is SEHNR, CDR2 FQNEAQ, per germline (reference sequence). Trimming removed 0 bases from V and 8 bases from J; junction bases left unmatched: 0. This CDR3 spans 13 amino acids. The CDR3 region has the DNA TGTGCCAGCAGCTTAGCGACTAGCGATGAGCAGTTCTTC. Its protein product is CASSLATSDEQFF.

The rearrangement joins TRBV27 to TRBJ2-1; 8 bases align to TRBD1. With 2 bases clipped from V and 4 bases from J, the junction kept 4 bases outside the gene matches. The CDR3 is 15 amino acids. From germline, CDR1 is MNHEY and CDR2 SMNVEV (reference sequence). In DNA form, the CDR3 reads TGTGCCAGCAGTTTAATGGACAGGGCTTACAATGAGCAGTTCTTC. This codes for CASSLMDRAYNEQFF.

This clone was detected only a few times. V is TRBV6-1 and J is TRBJ1-2; TRBD1 matches at 9 bases. Trimming at V came to 7 bases and at J to 11 bases, leaving 5 bases not matched to a gene. Germline V gene sequence: CDR1 MNHNS, CDR2 SASEGT. The CDR3 is made up of 11 amino acids. CDR3 amino acids: CASTWTGEYTF. The CDR3, as DNA: TGTGCCAGCACTTGGACAGGGGAATACACCTTC.

The chain couples TRBV7-8 to TRBJ1-6; D is unclear. V gave up 4 bases and J gave up 10 bases, with 14 bases separating them. The germline CDR1 and CDR2 sequences are SGHVS and FQNEAQ. The CDR3 spans 14 residues. CDR3 protein: CASSSEGRRSPLHF. CDR3 nucleotides: TGTGCCAGCAGCTCCGAGGGTAGGCGATCACCCCTCCACTTT.

Here the CDR3 reads CASSLRGYSEAFF. CDR3 coding DNA: TGTGCCAGCAGCCTCAGGGGGTACAGTGAAGCTTTCTTT. The chain links TRBV9 to TRBJ1-1; TRBD1 aligns across 7 bases. The CDR3 consists of 13 residues. The germline gives CDR1 SGDLS, CDR2 YYNGEE. V shed 4 bases and J 7 bases; nucleotides not matched to a gene: 7.

The chain uses TRBV6-1 and TRBJ2-7; 7 nucleotides match TRBD2. CDR1 and CDR2 from the germline V gene are MNHNS and SASEGT. This CDR3 has 13 amino acids. The ends lost 11 bases at V and 2 bases at J; junction bases unmatched: 9. The CDR3, as DNA: TGTGCCTCAAGACTAGCAGTTGCCTACGAGCAGTACTTC. It is translated as CASRLAVAYEQYF.

The chain joins TRBV19 to TRBJ1-5; D gene uncertain. The CDR3 extends over 13 amino acids. Germline V gene sequence: CDR1 LNHDA, CDR2 SQIVND (reference sequence). Deletions cut 6 bases from V and 4 bases from J, with 10 bases between. The CDR3 loop reads CASRPGGNQPQHF. DNA for the CDR3: TGTGCCAGTAGGCCGGGCGGGAATCAGCCCCAGCATTTT.

The gene calls are TRBV4-1 and TRBJ1-6; perhaps TRBD1 as D (6 bases). V was cut by 1 base and J by 9 bases, with 22 bases left in between. CDR3 length: 18 amino acids. Per germline, CDR1 MGHRA and CDR2 YSYEKL. This chain's CDR3 is CASSQVVGGRTVRSPLHF. The CDR3 bases are TGCGCCAGCAGCCAAGTGGTGGGCGGTCGGACAGTTCGTTCACCCCTCCACTTT.

With regard to this clone: Mismatch with germline at one junction end may stem from a read error. V is TRBV6-6 and J is TRBJ2-5; 7 bases map to TRBD2. There are 14 residues in the CDR3. Germline loops: CDR1 MNHNY, CDR2 SVGAGI (reference sequence). This CDR3 reads CASTYSSGGETQYF. Here the CDR3 DNA reads TGTGCCAGCACTTACTCTAGCGGTGGGGAGACCCAGTACTTC.

The chain carries TRBV5-1 and TRBJ2-5, with 8 bases lining up with TRBD2. The DNA end favors TRBJ2-7, so the J call may be wrong. The CDR3 is 16 amino acids. Germline CDR1 is SGHRS and CDR2 is YFSETQ. DNA for the CDR3: TGCGCCAGCAGCTCCGGTAGAGCGGGAGCCTCGGGCGAGCAGTACTTC. Translated: CASSSGRAGASGEQYF.

This clone was observed a few times. The chain employs TRBV7-8 and TRBJ2-3; 10 bases line up with TRBD2. After removal of 5 bases from V and 4 bases from J, the junction contained 15 bases not matched to a gene. This CDR3 spans 18 amino acids. In germline, CDR1 is SGHVS, CDR2 FQNEAQ. The CDR3 reads CASSARTRLLAGPDTQYF. The CDR3 DNA reads TGTGCCAGCAGCGCCAGGACCCGGTTACTAGCGGGGCCAGATACGCAGTATTTT. The full variable domain, with the rest looked up from reference TRBV7-8 and TRBJ2-3, is GAGVSQSPRYKVAKRGQDVALRCDPISGHVSLFWYQQALGQGPEFLTYFQNEAQLDKSGLPSDRFFAERPEGSVSTLKIQRTQQEDSAVYLCASSARTRLLAGPDTQYFGPGTRLTVL.